This T cell receptor beta chain was obtained from a study of cytomegalovirus exposure and HLA in healthy donors. Across the whole study: Of all 400 or so donors who were genotyped, around 82% belonged to the Caucasian-associated ancestry cluster.

Remarks on this clone: Antigen unknown.

Study results and limitations: One variant, a missense change in DCLRE1C, was linked in a later analysis to TCR beta V- and J-gene trimming. Roughly uniform depth of sequencing across donors was assumed in presence/absence analyses. Testing in vitro showed a few CMV-associated chains specific for CMV antigens.

CDR1 is SGHTS, CDR2 YDEGEE, per germline. The length of the CDR3 is 17 residues. The ends were cut back, 2 bases at V and 8 bases at J, with 22 bases in the middle. Primers for the PCR totalled 60 Vbeta and 13 Jbeta. Profiling relied on immunoSEQ multiplex PCR, and the TCRdb table lists in-frame clones only, not all of them. The sample has about 82,000 clones, around 84% seen once; the top ten hold around 18%. What was sequenced was PBMCs. V is TRBV5-8 and J is TRBJ1-4; TRBD1 is a possible D gene (5 bases). The source is a man aged 65-85 years in good health and CMV-seropositive. The CDR3, as DNA: TGTGCCAGCAGCTTATGGGGGTCGGATGTGGAGGGGGAAAAACTGTTTTTT. Protein sequence: CASSLWGSDVEGEKLFF. Complete variable domain (other parts from reference TRBV5-8 and TRBJ1-4): EAGVTQSPTHLIKTRGQQATLRCSPISGHTSVYWYQQALGLGLQFLLWYDEGEERNRGNFPPRFSGRQFPNYSSELNVNALELEDSALYLCASSLWGSDVEGEKLFFGSGTQLSVL.